This entry concerns a single T cell receptor (beta chain). This clone showed up just once. Its specific antigen is unknown. No base quality information exists; no much larger clone differs at one position. This sample was taken from a study of control samples from healthy donors and cancer patients (dated by TCRdb to between 2020 and 2021). Receptor libraries were prepared by the immunoSEQ multiplex PCR assay. The table was pulled from immuneACCESS by TCRdb, which kept in-frame rearrangements only. Such tables lose some clones; where checked, under half of the loss comes from unresolved V genes, and the rest has no known cause. In all, the sample holds tens of thousands of clones, and around 80% of those were seen once. The biggest ten clones account for roughly 21% of the sample. The specimen sequenced was PBMCs. This clonotype was sampled from a man in his 60s with head and neck cancer.

The sequenced DNA is TGTGCCACCAGTGATTTGGGAGGGTCGGGCTCCTACGAGCAGTACTTC. Translation gives CATSDLGGSGSYEQYF. The sequence links TRBV24-1 to TRBJ2-7; the D gene is possibly TRBD2, with 6 bases matching. V sheds 0 bases and J sheds 0 bases, leaving 11 bases between their ends. In the germline V gene, CDR1 corresponds to KGHDR and CDR2 to SFDVKD. The CDR3, from cysteine to phenylalanine, totals 16 residues. CDR3 DNA only is kept here, 48 bases in frame from base 1.